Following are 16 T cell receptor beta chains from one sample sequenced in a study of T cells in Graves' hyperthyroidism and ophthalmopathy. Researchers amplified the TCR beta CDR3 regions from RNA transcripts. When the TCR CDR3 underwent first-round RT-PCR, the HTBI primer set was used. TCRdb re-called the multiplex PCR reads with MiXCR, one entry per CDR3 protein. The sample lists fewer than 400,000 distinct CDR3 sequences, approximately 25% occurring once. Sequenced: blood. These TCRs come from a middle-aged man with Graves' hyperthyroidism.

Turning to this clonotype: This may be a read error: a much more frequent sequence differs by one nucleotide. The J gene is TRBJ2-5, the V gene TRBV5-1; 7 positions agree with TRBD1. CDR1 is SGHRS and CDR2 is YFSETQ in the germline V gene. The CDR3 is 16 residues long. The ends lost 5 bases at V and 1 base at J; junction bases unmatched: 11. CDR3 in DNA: TGCGCCAGCAGAGAGGACAGGATGGAGACCCAAGAGACCCAGTACTTC. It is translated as CASREDRMETQETQYF.

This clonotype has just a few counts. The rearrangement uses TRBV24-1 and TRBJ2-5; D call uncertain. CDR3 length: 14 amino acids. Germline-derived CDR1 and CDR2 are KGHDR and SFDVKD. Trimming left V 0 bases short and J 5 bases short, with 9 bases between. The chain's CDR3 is CATSDLAGEETQYF. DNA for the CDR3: TGTGCCACCAGTGATTTGGCAGGCGAGGAGACCCAGTACTTC.

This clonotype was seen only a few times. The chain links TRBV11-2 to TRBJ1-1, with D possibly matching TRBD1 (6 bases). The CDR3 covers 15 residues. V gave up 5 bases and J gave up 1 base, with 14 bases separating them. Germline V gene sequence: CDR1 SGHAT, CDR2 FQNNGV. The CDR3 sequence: CASSRIQGTNTEAFF. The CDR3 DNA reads TGTGCCAGCAGCCGTATACAGGGAACGAACACTGAAGCTTTCTTT.

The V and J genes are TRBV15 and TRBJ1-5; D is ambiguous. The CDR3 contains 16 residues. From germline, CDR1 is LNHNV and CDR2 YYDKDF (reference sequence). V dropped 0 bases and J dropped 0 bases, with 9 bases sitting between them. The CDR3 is CATSRDPSYSNQPQHF. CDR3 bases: TGTGCCACCAGCAGAGATCCGAGTTATAGCAATCAGCCCCAGCATTTT. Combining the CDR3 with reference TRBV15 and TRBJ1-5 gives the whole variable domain DAMVIQNPRYQVTQFGKPVTLSCSQTLNHNVMYWYQQKSSQAPKLLFHYYDKDFNNEADTPDNFQSRRPNTSFCFLDIRSPGLGDTAMYLCATSRDPSYSNQPQHFGDGTRLSIL.

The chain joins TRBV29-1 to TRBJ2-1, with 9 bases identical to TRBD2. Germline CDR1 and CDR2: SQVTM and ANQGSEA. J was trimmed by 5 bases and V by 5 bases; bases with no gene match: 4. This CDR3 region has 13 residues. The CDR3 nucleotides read TGCAGCGTTAATAGCGGGAGCAACAATGAGCAGTTCTTC. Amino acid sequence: CSVNSGSNNEQFF.

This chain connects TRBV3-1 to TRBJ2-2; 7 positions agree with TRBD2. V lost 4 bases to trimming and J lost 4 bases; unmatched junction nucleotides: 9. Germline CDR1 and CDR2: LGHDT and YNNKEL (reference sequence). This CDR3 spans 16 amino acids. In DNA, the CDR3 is TGTGCCAGCAGCCCCTCCCCGGGGGGAGGCACCGGGGAGCTGTTTTTT. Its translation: CASSPSPGGGTGELFF.

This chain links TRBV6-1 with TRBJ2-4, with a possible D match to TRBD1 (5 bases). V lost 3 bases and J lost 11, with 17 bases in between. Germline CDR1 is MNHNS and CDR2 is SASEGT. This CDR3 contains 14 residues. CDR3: CASSDARSYRLQYF. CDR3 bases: TGTGCCAGCAGTGATGCAAGATCCTACAGGCTTCAGTACTTC.

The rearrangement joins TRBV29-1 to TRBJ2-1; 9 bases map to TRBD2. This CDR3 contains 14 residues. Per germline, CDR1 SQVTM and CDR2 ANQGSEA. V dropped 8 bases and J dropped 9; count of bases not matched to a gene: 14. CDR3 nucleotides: TGCAGCTTACAAAGGATAGCGGGAGTTCCTGAGCAGTTCTTC. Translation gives CSLQRIAGVPEQFF.

Here the CDR3 DNA reads TGTGCCAGCAGCCCGAAGGGGGATGAAGCTTTCTTT. Its translation: CASSPKGDEAFF. The chain combines TRBV7-9 with TRBJ1-1; a possible D gene is TRBD1 (6 bases). Trimming stripped 5 bases from V and 7 bases from J, with 11 bases between. The CDR3 loop spans 12 amino acids. Germline V CDR1 and CDR2: SEHNR, FQNEAQ (reference sequence).

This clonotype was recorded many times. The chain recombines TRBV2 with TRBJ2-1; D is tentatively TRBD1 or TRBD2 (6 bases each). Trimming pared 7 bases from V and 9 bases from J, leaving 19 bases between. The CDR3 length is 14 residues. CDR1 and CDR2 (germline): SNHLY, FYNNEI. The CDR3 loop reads CASIGGLPRGEQFF. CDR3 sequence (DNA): TGTGCCAGCATAGGGGGGCTCCCTCGTGGTGAGCAGTTCTTC. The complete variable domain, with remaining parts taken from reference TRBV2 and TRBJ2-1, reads EPEVTQTPSHQVTQMGQEVILRCVPISNHLYFYWYRQILGQKVEFLVSFYNNEISEKSEIFDDQFSVERPDGSNFTLKIRSTKLEDSAMYFCASIGGLPRGEQFFGPGTRLTVL.

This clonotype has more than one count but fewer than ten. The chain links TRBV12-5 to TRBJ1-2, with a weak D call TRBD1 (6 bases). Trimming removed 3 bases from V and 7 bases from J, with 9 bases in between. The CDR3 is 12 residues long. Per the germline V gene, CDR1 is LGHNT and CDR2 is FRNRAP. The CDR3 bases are TGTGCTAGTGGTTTCGGGACATCTGGCTACACCTTC. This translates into CASGFGTSGYTF.

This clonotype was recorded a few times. CDR3 in DNA: TGTGCCAGCAGCCCCGGTCTAGCGGGAGTTACAGATACGCAGTATTTT. It is translated as CASSPGLAGVTDTQYF. The rearrangement joins TRBV5-4 to TRBJ2-3; TRBD2 agrees at 10 bases. The trim removed 4 bases at V and 3 bases at J, leaving 8 bases unmatched. Looked up from germline, CDR1 is SGHNT and CDR2 is YYREEE (reference sequence). CDR3 length: 16 amino acids. Full variable domain (rest looked up from reference TRBV5-4 and TRBJ2-3): ETGVTQSPTHLIKTRGQQVTLRCSSQSGHNTVSWYQQALGQGPQFIFQYYREEENGRGNFPPRFSGLQFPNYSSELNVNALELDDSALYLCASSPGLAGVTDTQYFGPGTRLTVL.

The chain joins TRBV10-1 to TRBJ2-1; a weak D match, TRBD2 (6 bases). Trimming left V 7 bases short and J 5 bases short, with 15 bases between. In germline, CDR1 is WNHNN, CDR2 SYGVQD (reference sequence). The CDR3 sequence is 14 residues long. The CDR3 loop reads CASTTPLAHNEQFF. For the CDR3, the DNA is TGCGCCAGCACAACCCCTCTAGCGCACAATGAGCAGTTCTTC.

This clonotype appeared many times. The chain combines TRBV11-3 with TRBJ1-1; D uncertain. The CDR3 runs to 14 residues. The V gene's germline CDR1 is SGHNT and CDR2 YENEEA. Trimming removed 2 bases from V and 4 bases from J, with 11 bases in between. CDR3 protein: CASSLLRTSTEAFF. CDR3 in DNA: TGTGCCAGCAGCTTACTTCGGACTAGCACTGAAGCTTTCTTT.

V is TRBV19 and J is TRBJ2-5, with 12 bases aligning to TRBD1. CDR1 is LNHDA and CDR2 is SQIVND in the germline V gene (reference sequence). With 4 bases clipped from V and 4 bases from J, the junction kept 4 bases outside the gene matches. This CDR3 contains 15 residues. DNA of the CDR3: TGTGCCAGTAGTACCGGGACAGGGGGCCCAGAGACCCAGTACTTC. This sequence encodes CASSTGTGGPETQYF.

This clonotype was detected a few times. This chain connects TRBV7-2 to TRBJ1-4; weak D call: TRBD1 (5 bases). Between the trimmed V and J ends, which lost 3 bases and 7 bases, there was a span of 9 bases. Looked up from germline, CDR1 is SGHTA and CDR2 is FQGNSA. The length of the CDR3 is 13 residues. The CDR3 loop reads CASSFGGLEKLFF. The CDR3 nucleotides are TGTGCCAGCAGCTTTGGGGGTCTTGAAAAACTGTTTTTT.